Listed below are T cell receptor beta chains from one sample, sequenced in a study of shared clonotypes between healthy human individuals. The protocol was immunoSEQ multiplex PCR, while the TCRdb copy is restricted to in-frame clones and leaves out a portion. This sample has 2 million to 2.5 million clones; around 93% occur once, and the top ten carry more than 0.35%. The sample comprised naive CD4+ T cells from PBMCs. These receptors came from a man aged 18-30 years in good health. Some clones in this sample may be carry-over from other donors' samples. Each CDR3 is given with its conserved first and last residue. D genes are given only for firm matches. Clone size, where shown, is once, few, many, or a class for clones that have expanded.

TRBV7-8,TRBJ2-1,TRBD2,16,NA,CASSPPGSGTLNEQFF,TGTGCCAGCAGCCCCCCCGGTAGCGGGACCCTCAATGAGCAGTTCTTC
TRBV7-2,TRBJ2-5,NA,15,once,CASSLWAVTQETQYF,TGTGCCAGCAGCTTATGGGCGGTGACCCAAGAGACCCAGTACTTC
TRBV25-1,TRBJ2-7,NA,16,NA,CASSEHGTNSHYEQYF,TGTGCCAGCAGTGAGCACGGGACCAACTCTCACTACGAGCAGTACTTC
TRBV9,TRBJ1-2,TRBD1,14,NA,CASSPGQGNYGYTF,TGTGCCAGCAGCCCGGGACAGGGAAACTATGGCTACACCTTC
TRBV10-2,TRBJ2-7,NA,15,once,CASSESSRNSYEQYF,TGCGCCAGCAGTGAGTCTTCCAGGAACTCCTACGAGCAGTACTTC
TRBV5-1,TRBJ1-5,TRBD1,12,NA,CATEGAWQPQHF,TGCGCCACCGAGGGGGCATGGCAGCCCCAGCATTTT
TRBV5-1,TRBJ2-7,NA,13,NA,CASSPRIMDEQYF,TGCGCCAGCAGCCCCCGAATTATGGACGAGCAGTACTTC
TRBV19,TRBJ2-7,TRBD1,15,NA,CASRARDRGTYEQYF,TGTGCCAGTAGGGCCCGGGACAGGGGAACCTACGAGCAGTACTTC
TRBV7-9,TRBJ2-4,TRBD2,15,NA,CASSSAGGLAGPQYF,TGTGCCAGCAGCTCCGCCGGGGGACTAGCGGGTCCTCAGTACTTC
TRBV5-1,TRBJ1-1,NA,15,NA,CASSLIRSRNTEAFF,TGCGCCAGCAGCTTGATAAGGAGTAGGAACACTGAAGCTTTCTTT
TRBV18,TRBJ2-1,NA,13,NA,CASSPPLRNEQFF,TGTGCCAGCTCACCACCCTTGAGGAACGAGCAGTTCTTC